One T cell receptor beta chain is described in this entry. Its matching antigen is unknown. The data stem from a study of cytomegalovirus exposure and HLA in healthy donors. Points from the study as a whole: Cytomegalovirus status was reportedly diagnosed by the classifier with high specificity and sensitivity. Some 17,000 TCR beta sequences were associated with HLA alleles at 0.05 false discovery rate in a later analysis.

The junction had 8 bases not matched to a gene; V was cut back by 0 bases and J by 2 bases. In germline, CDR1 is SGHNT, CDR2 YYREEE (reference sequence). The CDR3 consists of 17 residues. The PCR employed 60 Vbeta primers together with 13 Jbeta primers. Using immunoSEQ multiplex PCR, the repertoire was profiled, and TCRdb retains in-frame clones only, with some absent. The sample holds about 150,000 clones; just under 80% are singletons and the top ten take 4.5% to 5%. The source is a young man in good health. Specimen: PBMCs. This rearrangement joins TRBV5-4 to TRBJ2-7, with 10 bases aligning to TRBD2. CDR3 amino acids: CASSLGLGLALPYEQYF. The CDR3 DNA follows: TGTGCCAGCAGCTTGGGACTGGGACTAGCGCTTCCCTACGAGCAGTACTTC.